This T cell receptor (beta chain) originates from a study of a mutant IDH1 vaccine in newly diagnosed glioma. In the study overall: Earlier therapy was either radiotherapy, temozolomide, or both, and most got both.

Germline V gives CDR1 MNHEY, CDR2 SMNVEV (reference sequence). The V gene lost 2 bases and the J gene lost 3 bases, with 7 bases spanning the gap. The CDR3 extends over 14 amino acids. Points on this clone: The antigen is not known.

Time point reported: week 35, safety follow-up. Doses of 300 ug of mutant IDH1 20-mer peptide were given with topical imiquimod. Scheduled for weeks 1, 3, 5, 7, 11, 15, 19 and 23, eight vaccinations were given to patients. In every donor, the tumor was a new WHO grade 3 or 4 IDH1-mutant, ATRX-lost astrocytoma. This table comes from immunoSEQ multiplex PCR, and its TCRdb copy is limited to in-frame clones, with some not included. The sample shows fewer than 30,000 clones, approximately 82% of them seen only once. The rearrangement joins TRBV27 to TRBJ2-2; D possibly corresponds to TRBD2 (5 bases). The clonotype was recovered from a man aged 25-45 years with glioma. The sequencing here drew on PBMCs, taken from a glioma patient whose treatment included an IDH1 peptide vaccine. The CDR3: CASSLELDTGELFF. The CDR3 DNA reads as TGTGCCAGCAGTTTAGAACTAGACACCGGGGAGCTGTTTTTT.